Listed below are T cell receptor beta chains from one sample, sequenced in a study of cytomegalovirus exposure and HLA in healthy donors. Method: immunoSEQ multiplex PCR; TCRdb's copy keeps in-frame clones and lacks some. The data show about 160,000 clones, around four fifths seen once. The sequenced sample consisted of PBMCs. Every receptor here comes from a woman between 18 and 29 years old in good health and CMV-seronegative. The CDR3 runs from the conserved cysteine through the conserved F or W. The order of the fields is clone size, J gene, V gene, D gene, CDR3 protein, CDR3 DNA. D genes are given only for firm matches. Clone sizes are given selectively: once, few, many, or a class where the clone is expanded.

abundance: .; j_gene: TRBJ1-1; v_gene: TRBV28; d_gene: TRBD1; CDR3aa: CASSARWGTGDTEAFF; CDR3nt: TGTGCCAGCAGTGCCCGGTGGGGGACAGGGGACACTGAAGCTTTCTTT
abundance: .; j_gene: TRBJ2-7; v_gene: TRBV4-1; d_gene: .; CDR3aa: CASSPAGVRYEQYF; CDR3nt: TGCGCCAGCAGCCCAGCAGGGGTCAGGTACGAGCAGTACTTC
abundance: .; j_gene: TRBJ2-7; v_gene: TRBV19; d_gene: .; CDR3aa: CASKGQLTGEQYF; CDR3nt: TGTGCCAGTAAGGGGCAACTAACCGGCGAGCAGTACTTC
abundance: .; j_gene: TRBJ2-1; v_gene: TRBV6-5; d_gene: .; CDR3aa: CASSREAFRKQFF; CDR3nt: TGTGCCAGCAGCCGCGAGGCCTTCCGGAAGCAGTTCTTC
abundance: .; j_gene: TRBJ1-1; v_gene: TRBV29-1; d_gene: TRBD1; CDR3aa: CSADRGPNTEAFF; CDR3nt: TGCAGCGCTGACAGGGGGCCGAACACTGAAGCTTTCTTT
abundance: once; j_gene: TRBJ2-3; v_gene: TRBV9; d_gene: .; CDR3aa: CASSPRPSGTQYF; CDR3nt: TGTGCCAGCAGCCCCAGACCATCAGGGACGCAGTATTTT
abundance: .; j_gene: TRBJ2-1; v_gene: TRBV9; d_gene: TRBD2; CDR3aa: CAGASGGANNEQFF; CDR3nt: TGTGCCGGAGCTAGCGGGGGGGCGAACAATGAGCAGTTCTTC
abundance: .; j_gene: TRBJ2-7; v_gene: TRBV6-1; d_gene: TRBD1; CDR3aa: CASSSGQANPQQYF; CDR3nt: TGTGCCAGCAGTTCCGGACAGGCGAACCCCCAGCAGTACTTC
abundance: .; j_gene: TRBJ2-2; v_gene: TRBV21-1; d_gene: .; CDR3aa: CASSRRVESGELFF; CDR3nt: TGTGCCAGCAGCCGGAGGGTCGAATCCGGGGAGCTGTTTTTT
abundance: .; j_gene: TRBJ1-4; v_gene: TRBV6-5; d_gene: .; CDR3aa: CASRRGSTLNEKLFF; CDR3nt: TGTGCCAGCAGGCGGGGGTCTACCCTTAATGAAAAACTGTTTTTT
abundance: .; j_gene: TRBJ2-7; v_gene: TRBV4-1; d_gene: .; CDR3aa: CASSGGTGNYEQYF; CDR3nt: TGCGCCAGCAGCGGGGGAACAGGGAATTACGAGCAGTACTTC
abundance: .; j_gene: TRBJ2-7; v_gene: TRBV10-3; d_gene: .; CDR3aa: CAISVGGAYEQYF; CDR3nt: TGTGCCATCAGTGTCGGGGGAGCCTACGAGCAGTACTTC
abundance: .; j_gene: TRBJ1-5; v_gene: TRBV19; d_gene: TRBD1; CDR3aa: CASSTWRGQGGQPQHF; CDR3nt: TGTGCCAGTAGTACCTGGAGGGGACAGGGCGGGCAGCCCCAGCATTTT
abundance: .; j_gene: TRBJ1-4; v_gene: TRBV5-1; d_gene: .; CDR3aa: CASSLTGRVDEKLFF; CDR3nt: TGCGCCAGCAGCTTAACAGGGAGGGTTGATGAAAAACTGTTTTTT
abundance: once; j_gene: TRBJ1-5; v_gene: TRBV18; d_gene: .; CDR3aa: CASSLAQGKSQPQHF; CDR3nt: TGTGCCAGCTCCCTTGCCCAGGGGAAAAGCCAGCCCCAGCATTTT
abundance: .; j_gene: TRBJ1-4; v_gene: TRBV18; d_gene: TRBD1; CDR3aa: CASSPSTGGNEKLFF; CDR3nt: TGTGCCAGCTCACCTTCGACAGGGGGCAATGAAAAACTGTTTTTT
abundance: .; j_gene: TRBJ1-4; v_gene: TRBV11-2; d_gene: .; CDR3aa: CASSPGEKLFF; CDR3nt: TGTGCCAGCAGCCCGGGTGAAAAACTGTTTTTT
abundance: .; j_gene: TRBJ1-2; v_gene: TRBV6-1; d_gene: .; CDR3aa: CASSENSYYGYTF; CDR3nt: TGTGCCAGCAGTGAAAACAGCTACTATGGCTACACCTTC
abundance: few; j_gene: TRBJ2-3; v_gene: TRBV6-1; d_gene: .; CDR3aa: CASSRGLGGTDTQYF; CDR3nt: TGTGCCAGCAGTAGAGGACTCGGGGGCACAGATACGCAGTATTTT
abundance: .; j_gene: TRBJ2-3; v_gene: TRBV5-6; d_gene: .; CDR3aa: CASSLLGGDQDSPFVYF; CDR3nt: TGTGCCAGCAGCTTGTTAGGGGGAGACCAGGACAGTCCATTTGTGTATTTT
abundance: .; j_gene: TRBJ2-3; v_gene: TRBV7-9; d_gene: .; CDR3aa: CSSSLASGYTDTQYF; CDR3nt: TGTTCCAGCAGCTTAGCATCCGGGTACACAGATACGCAGTATTTT
abundance: .; j_gene: TRBJ1-1; v_gene: TRBV6-5; d_gene: .; CDR3aa: CASSDPQGHTEAFF; CDR3nt: TGTGCCAGCAGCGACCCACAGGGTCACACTGAAGCTTTCTTT
abundance: .; j_gene: TRBJ1-3; v_gene: TRBV5-1; d_gene: TRBD1; CDR3aa: CASSHGQAYSGNTIYF; CDR3nt: TGCGCCAGCAGCCACGGACAGGCATACTCTGGAAACACCATATATTTT
abundance: .; j_gene: TRBJ2-1; v_gene: TRBV10-2; d_gene: .; CDR3aa: CASRSGGENEQFF; CDR3nt: TGCGCCAGCAGATCCGGGGGTGAGAATGAGCAGTTCTTC
abundance: .; j_gene: TRBJ2-3; v_gene: TRBV7-2; d_gene: TRBD2; CDR3aa: CASSLRLAGGTDTQYF; CDR3nt: TGTGCCAGCAGCCTTAGACTAGCGGGGGGCACAGATACGCAGTATTTT
abundance: .; j_gene: TRBJ1-1; v_gene: TRBV27; d_gene: TRBD1; CDR3aa: CASSARDSMNTEAFF; CDR3nt: TGTGCCAGCAGTGCCCGGGACAGTATGAACACTGAAGCTTTCTTT
abundance: .; j_gene: TRBJ2-5; v_gene: TRBV18; d_gene: TRBD1; CDR3aa: CASSTGQGQETQYF; CDR3nt: TGTGCCAGCTCAACCGGACAGGGCCAAGAGACCCAGTACTTC
abundance: .; j_gene: TRBJ1-3; v_gene: TRBV7-8; d_gene: .; CDR3aa: CASSLLSADSGNTIYF; CDR3nt: TGTGCCAGCAGCTTATTGAGTGCTGACTCTGGAAACACCATATATTTT
abundance: once; j_gene: TRBJ2-7; v_gene: TRBV13; d_gene: .; CDR3aa: CASSTRSYEQYF; CDR3nt: TGTGCCAGCAGCACACGCAGCTACGAGCAGTACTTC
abundance: once; j_gene: TRBJ1-2; v_gene: TRBV2; d_gene: TRBD1; CDR3aa: CASREKTGGYGYTF; CDR3nt: TGTGCCAGCAGGGAGAAGACAGGGGGCTATGGCTACACCTTC
abundance: .; j_gene: TRBJ1-1; v_gene: TRBV5-1; d_gene: .; CDR3aa: CASSLGGENTEAFF; CDR3nt: TGCGCCAGCAGCTTGGGCGGCGAGAACACTGAAGCTTTCTTT